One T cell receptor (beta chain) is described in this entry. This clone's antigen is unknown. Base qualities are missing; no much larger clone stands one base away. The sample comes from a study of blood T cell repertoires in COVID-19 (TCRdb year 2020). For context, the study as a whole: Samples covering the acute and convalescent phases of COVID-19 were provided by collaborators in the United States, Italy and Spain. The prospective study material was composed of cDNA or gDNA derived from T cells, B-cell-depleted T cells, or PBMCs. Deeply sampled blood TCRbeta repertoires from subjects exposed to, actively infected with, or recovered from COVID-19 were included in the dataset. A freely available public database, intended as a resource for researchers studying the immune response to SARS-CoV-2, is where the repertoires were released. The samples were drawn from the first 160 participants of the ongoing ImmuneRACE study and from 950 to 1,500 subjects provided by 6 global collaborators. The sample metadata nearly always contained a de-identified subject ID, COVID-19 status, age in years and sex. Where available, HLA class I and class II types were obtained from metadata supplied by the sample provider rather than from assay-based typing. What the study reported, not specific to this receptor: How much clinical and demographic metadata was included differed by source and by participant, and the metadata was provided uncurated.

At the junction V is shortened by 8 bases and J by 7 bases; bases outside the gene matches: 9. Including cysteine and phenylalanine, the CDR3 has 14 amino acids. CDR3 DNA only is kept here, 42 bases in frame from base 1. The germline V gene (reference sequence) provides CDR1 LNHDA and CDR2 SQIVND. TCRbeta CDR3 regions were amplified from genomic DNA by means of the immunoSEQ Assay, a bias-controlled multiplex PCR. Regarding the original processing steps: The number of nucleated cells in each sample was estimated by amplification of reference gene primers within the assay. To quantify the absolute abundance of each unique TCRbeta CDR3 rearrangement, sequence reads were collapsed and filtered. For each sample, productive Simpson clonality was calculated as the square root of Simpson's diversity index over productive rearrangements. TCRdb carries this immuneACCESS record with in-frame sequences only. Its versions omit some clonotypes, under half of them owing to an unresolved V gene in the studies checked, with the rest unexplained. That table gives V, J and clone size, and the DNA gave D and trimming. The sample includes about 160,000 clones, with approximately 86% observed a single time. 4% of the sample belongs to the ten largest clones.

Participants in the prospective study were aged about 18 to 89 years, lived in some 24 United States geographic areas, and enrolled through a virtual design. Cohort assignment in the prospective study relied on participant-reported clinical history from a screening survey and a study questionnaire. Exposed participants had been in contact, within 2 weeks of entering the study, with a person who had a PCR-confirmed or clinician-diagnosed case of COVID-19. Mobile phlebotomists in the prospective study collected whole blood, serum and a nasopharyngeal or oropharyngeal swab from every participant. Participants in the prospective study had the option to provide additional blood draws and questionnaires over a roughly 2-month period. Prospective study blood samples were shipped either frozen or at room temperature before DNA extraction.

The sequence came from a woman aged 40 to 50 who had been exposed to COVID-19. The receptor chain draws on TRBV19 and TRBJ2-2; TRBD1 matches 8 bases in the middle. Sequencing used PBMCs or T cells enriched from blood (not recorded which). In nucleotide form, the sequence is TGTGCCAGTGTAAGGGACAGGAGAATCGGGGAGCTGTTTTTT. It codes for CASVRDRRIGELFF.